The T cell receptor (beta chain) described here comes from a study of cytomegalovirus exposure and HLA in healthy donors. Study-wide points: It was reported that TCR beta sequences correctly inferred the HLA-A and HLA-B alleles for most subjects. In an earlier analysis, about 87% or about 30%: the productive usage of most TCR beta V segments.

The CDR3 sequence is 15 residues long. Germline CDR1 and CDR2: KGHSH and LQKENI. Trimming took off 5 bases at V and 0 bases at J, with 11 bases between the two ends. Comments on this clone: The antigen is unknown.

The primer mix had 60 Vbeta and 13 Jbeta primers. The repertoire was sequenced with immunoSEQ multiplex PCR; TCRdb's copy has only in-frame clones and lacks some. The repertoire holds roughly 120,000 clones, nearly 80% seen once, with 1% to 1.5% in the top ten. The source of this sequence is a woman in her twenties or thirties in good health and CMV-seronegative. Sequencing was performed on PBMCs. The rearrangement links TRBV18 to TRBJ1-5, with D possibly matching TRBD1 (6 bases). Here the CDR3 reads CASSLGAGSNQPQHF. CDR3 nucleotide sequence: TGTGCCAGCTCATTGGGGGCGGGTAGCAATCAGCCCCAGCATTTT.